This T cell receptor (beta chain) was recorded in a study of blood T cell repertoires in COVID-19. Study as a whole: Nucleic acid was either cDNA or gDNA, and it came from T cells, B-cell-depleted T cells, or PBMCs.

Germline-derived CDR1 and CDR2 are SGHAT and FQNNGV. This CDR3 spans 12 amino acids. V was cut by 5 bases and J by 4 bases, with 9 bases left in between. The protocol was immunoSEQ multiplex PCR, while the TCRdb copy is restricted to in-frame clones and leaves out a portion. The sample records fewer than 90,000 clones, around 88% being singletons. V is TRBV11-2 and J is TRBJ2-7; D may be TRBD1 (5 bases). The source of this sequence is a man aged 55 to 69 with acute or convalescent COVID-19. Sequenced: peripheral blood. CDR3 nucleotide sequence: TGTGCCAGCAGCCCCCAGGGTTACGAGCAGTACTTC. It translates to CASSPQGYEQYF.